These 7 T cell receptor beta chains were all obtained from the same sample, sequenced in a study of cytomegalovirus exposure and HLA in healthy donors (dated by TCRdb to 2017 to 2019). The library relied on the immunoSEQ multiplex PCR assay. A mixture of 60 forward primers for TCR Vbeta segments and 13 reverse primers for TCR Jbeta segments was used in the multiplex PCR. The table was pulled from immuneACCESS by TCRdb, which kept in-frame rearrangements only. Such tables lose some clones; where checked, under half of the loss comes from unresolved V genes, and the rest has no known cause. In this sample the table shows around 120,000 clones, roughly 85% of which occur a single time. 1% to 1.5% of the sample lies in the top ten. Sequenced: PBMCs. The receptors here all came from a boy aged 5-17 years in good health and CMV-seronegative.

The gene calls are TRBV13 and TRBJ1-5; D is uncertain. The germline V and J ends were trimmed by 8 bases and 3 bases, with 11 bases remaining between them. Germline-derived CDR1 and CDR2 are PRHDT and FYEKMQ (reference sequence). The CDR3 totals 13 residues. CDR3 DNA sequence: TGTGCCAGCTCCGCCGGGGACAATCAGCCCCAGCATTTT. Translated: CASSAGDNQPQHF.

This clone was seen only a few times. CDR3 region: CASSSGGREQYF. CDR3 bases: TGTGCCAGCTCCTCAGGGGGTCGCGAGCAGTACTTC. The V gene is TRBV25-1, the J gene TRBJ2-7; 7 bases match TRBD1. Trimming at V came to 8 bases and at J to 6 bases, leaving 7 bases not matched to a gene. CDR1 is MGHDK, CDR2 SYGVNS, per germline. The CDR3 is 12 residues long.

In this sample, this clone turned up a few times. The chain joins TRBV2 to TRBJ2-7; 7 bases line up with TRBD2. The germline CDR1 and CDR2 sequences are SNHLY and FYNNEI. The CDR3 is 18 residues long. J gave up 0 bases and V 1 base, and 12 bases lay outside the gene matches. The CDR3 sequence: CASSEGGELAVSSYEQYF. CDR3 sequence (DNA): TGTGCCAGCAGTGAAGGGGGGGAGCTAGCGGTTAGCTCCTACGAGCAGTACTTC.

In its sample, this clone was seen a few times. J is TRBJ1-1 and V is TRBV18; perhaps TRBD1 as D (6 bases). CDR3 length equals 13 residues. The V and J ends lost 6 bases and 1 base respectively, with 9 bases between them. Germline V gene lookup returns CDR1 KGHSH and CDR2 LQKENI. Here the CDR3 reads CASSQGQNTEAFF. In nucleotides, the CDR3 is TGTGCCAGCTCCCAGGGACAGAACACTGAAGCTTTCTTT.

This chain uses TRBV5-1 with TRBJ2-4, with a weak D call TRBD2 (6 bases). The CDR3 runs 13 residues. Germline V gene data show CDR1 as SGHRS and CDR2 as YFSETQ. V lost 3 bases to trimming and J lost 8 bases, with 12 bases between them. The CDR3 nucleotides are TGCGCCAGCAGCTCGTCGGGGGATGACATTCAGTACTTC. Translation: CASSSSGDDIQYF.

J is TRBJ2-1 and V is TRBV27; the match to TRBD1 covers 10 bases. CDR3 length: 15 residues. The J segment lost 5 bases and the V segment lost 6 bases, leaving 7 bases of the junction unmatched. CDR1 and CDR2 (germline): MNHEY, SMNVEV (reference sequence). CDR3 residues: CASRDRDRGDNEQFF. The CDR3 nucleotides are TGTGCCAGCAGGGACCGGGACAGGGGAGACAATGAGCAGTTCTTC.

The rearrangement links TRBV15 to TRBJ1-1; D may be TRBD1 (5 bases). Germline V gives CDR1 LNHNV, CDR2 YYDKDF (reference sequence). The CDR3 length is 13 residues. Trimming left V 0 bases short and J 6 bases short, with 8 bases between. CDR3 residues: CATSRDRAAEAFF. The CDR3 region has the DNA TGTGCCACCAGCAGAGACAGGGCGGCTGAAGCTTTCTTT.